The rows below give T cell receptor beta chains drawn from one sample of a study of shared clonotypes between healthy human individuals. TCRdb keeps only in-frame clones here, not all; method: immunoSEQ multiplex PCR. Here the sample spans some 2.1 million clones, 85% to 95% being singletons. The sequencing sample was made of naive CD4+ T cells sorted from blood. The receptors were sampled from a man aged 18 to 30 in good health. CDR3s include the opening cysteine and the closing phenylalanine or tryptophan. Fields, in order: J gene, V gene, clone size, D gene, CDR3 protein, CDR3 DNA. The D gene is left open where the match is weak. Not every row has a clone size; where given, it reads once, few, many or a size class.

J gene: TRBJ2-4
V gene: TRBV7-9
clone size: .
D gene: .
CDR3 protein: CASSPRVDIQYF
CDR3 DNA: TGTGCCAGCAGCCCGAGAGTGGACATTCAGTACTTC

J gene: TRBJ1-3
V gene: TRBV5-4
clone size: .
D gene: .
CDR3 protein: CASSLAGGGISGNTIYF
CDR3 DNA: TGTGCCAGCAGCTTGGCCGGAGGGGGGATCTCTGGAAACACCATATATTTT

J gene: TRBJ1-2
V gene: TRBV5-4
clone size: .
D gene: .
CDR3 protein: CASSSHVEGAYGYTF
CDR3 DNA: TGTGCCAGCAGCTCCCATGTCGAAGGGGCTTATGGCTACACCTTC

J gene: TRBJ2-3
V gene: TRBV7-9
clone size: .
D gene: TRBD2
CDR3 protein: CASSAGLAGGPGDTQYF
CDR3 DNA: TGTGCCAGCAGCGCCGGACTAGCGGGAGGGCCGGGAGATACGCAGTATTTT

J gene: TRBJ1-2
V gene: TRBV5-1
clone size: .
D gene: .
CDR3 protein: CASSPVGDPNYGYTF
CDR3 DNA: TGCGCCAGCAGCCCGGTTGGGGACCCTAACTATGGCTACACCTTC

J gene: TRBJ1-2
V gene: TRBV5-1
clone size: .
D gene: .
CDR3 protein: CASSSALLHYGYTF
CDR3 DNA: TGCGCCAGCAGCTCCGCGTTGCTCCACTATGGCTACACCTTC

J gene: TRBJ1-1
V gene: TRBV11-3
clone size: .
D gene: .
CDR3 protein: CASSLGSGNTEAFF
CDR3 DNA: TGTGCCAGCAGCTTAGGTAGCGGGAACACTGAAGCTTTCTTT

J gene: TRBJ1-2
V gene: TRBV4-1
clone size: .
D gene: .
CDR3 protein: CASSRLHGQSRHGYTF
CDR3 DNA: TGCGCCAGCAGCCGACTGCATGGACAGAGTCGCCATGGCTACACCTTC

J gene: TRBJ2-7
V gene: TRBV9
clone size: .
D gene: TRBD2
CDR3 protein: CASSVGTSGLYEQYF
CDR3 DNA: TGTGCCAGCAGCGTAGGGACTAGCGGACTATACGAGCAGTACTTC

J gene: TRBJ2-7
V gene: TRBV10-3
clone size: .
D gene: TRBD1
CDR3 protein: CAIRDRVGEQYF
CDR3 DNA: TGTGCCATCAGGGACAGGGTCGGAGAGCAGTACTTC

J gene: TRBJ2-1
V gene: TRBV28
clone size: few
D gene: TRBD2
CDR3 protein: CASGTSGAGSYNEQFF
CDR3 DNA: TGTGCCAGCGGTACTAGCGGGGCGGGCTCCTACAATGAGCAGTTCTTC

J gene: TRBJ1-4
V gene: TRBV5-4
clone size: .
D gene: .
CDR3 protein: CASSRGGTNEKLFF
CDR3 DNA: TGTGCCAGCAGCCGAGGGGGAACTAATGAAAAACTGTTTTTT

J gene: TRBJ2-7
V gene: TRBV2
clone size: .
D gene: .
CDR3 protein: CASSDQILKQYF
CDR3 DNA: TGTGCCAGCAGTGACCAGATCCTCAAGCAGTACTTC

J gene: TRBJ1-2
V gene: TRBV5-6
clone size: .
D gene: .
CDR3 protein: CASSSQGGSYGYTF
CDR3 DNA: TGTGCCAGCAGCTCACAGGGTGGGAGCTATGGCTACACCTTC

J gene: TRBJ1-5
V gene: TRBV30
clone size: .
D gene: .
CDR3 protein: CAWSVDRSDQPQHF
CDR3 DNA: TGTGCCTGGAGTGTAGATAGGTCGGATCAGCCCCAGCATTTT

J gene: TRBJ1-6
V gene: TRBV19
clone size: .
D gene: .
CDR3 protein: CASSSTGINSPLHF
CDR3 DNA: TGTGCCAGTAGTTCCACAGGGATTAATTCACCCCTCCACTTT

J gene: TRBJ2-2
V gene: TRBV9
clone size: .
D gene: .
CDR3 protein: CANQVPRVNTGELFF
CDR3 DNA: TGTGCTAACCAGGTCCCAAGGGTTAACACCGGGGAGCTGTTTTTT

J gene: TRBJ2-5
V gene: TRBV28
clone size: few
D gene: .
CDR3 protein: CASRGAGETQYF
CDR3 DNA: TGTGCCAGCCGGGGGGCAGGGGAGACCCAGTACTTC

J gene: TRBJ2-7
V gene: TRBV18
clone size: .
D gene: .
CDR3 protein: CASSPPVSSKNEQYF
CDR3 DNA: TGTGCCAGCTCACCACCCGTTTCTAGTAAGAACGAGCAGTACTTC

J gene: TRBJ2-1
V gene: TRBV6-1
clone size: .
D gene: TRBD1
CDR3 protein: CASSEAPGQGYNEQFF
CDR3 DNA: TGTGCCAGCAGTGAAGCGCCGGGACAGGGCTACAATGAGCAGTTCTTC

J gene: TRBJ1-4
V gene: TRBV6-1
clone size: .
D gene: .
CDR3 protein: CASSAPGGGPRWKLFF
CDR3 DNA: TGTGCCAGCAGTGCTCCGGGCGGCGGTCCGAGATGGAAACTGTTTTTT

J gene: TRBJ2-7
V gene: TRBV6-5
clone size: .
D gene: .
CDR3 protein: CASSPGTYEQYF
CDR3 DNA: TGTGCCAGCAGTCCGGGAACCTACGAGCAGTACTTC

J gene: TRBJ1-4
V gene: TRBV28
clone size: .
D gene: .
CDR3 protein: CASRFRVGEKLFF
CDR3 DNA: TGTGCCAGCAGGTTCAGGGTAGGCGAAAAACTGTTTTTT

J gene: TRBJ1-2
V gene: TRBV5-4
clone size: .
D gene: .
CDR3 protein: CASSFKGAGSGSYGYTF
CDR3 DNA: TGTGCCAGCAGCTTCAAAGGGGCCGGGAGCGGTTCCTATGGCTACACCTTC

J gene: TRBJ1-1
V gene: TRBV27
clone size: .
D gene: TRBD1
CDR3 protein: CASSPGQAGPEAFF
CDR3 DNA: TGTGCCAGCAGTCCAGGACAGGCCGGACCTGAAGCTTTCTTT

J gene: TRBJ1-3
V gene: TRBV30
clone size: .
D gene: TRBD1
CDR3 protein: CAWSVQGADTIYF
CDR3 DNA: TGTGCCTGGAGTGTGCAGGGGGCCGACACCATATATTTT

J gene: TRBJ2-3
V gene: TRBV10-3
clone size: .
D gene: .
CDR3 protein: CAISDSLMGTDTQYF
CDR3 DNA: TGTGCCATCAGTGATAGTCTCATGGGCACAGATACGCAGTATTTT

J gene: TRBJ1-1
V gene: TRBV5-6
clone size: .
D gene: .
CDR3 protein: CASSGYWAISNTEAFF
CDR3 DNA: TGTGCCAGCAGCGGGTACTGGGCGATCTCGAACACTGAAGCTTTCTTT

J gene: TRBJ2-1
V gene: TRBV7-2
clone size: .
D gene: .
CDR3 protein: CASSPTPGLWNEQFF
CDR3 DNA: TGTGCCAGCAGTCCGACTCCGGGATTGTGGAATGAGCAGTTCTTC

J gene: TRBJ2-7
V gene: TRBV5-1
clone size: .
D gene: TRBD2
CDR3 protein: CASSLGSGGLYEQYF
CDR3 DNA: TGCGCCAGCAGCTTGGGTAGCGGGGGGCTTTACGAGCAGTACTTC

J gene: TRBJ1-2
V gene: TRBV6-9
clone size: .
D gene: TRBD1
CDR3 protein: CASSQGQGAVGYGYTF
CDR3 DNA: TGTGCCAGCAGTCAGGGACAGGGGGCAGTGGGGTATGGCTACACCTTC

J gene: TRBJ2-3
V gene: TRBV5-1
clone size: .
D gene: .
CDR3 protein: CASSPSMGGTDTQYF
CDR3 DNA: TGCGCCAGCAGCCCGAGTATGGGTGGCACAGATACGCAGTATTTT

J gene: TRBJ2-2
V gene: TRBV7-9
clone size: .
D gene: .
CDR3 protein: CASSLGPGELFF
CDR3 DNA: TGTGCCAGCAGCTTAGGTCCCGGGGAGCTGTTTTTT

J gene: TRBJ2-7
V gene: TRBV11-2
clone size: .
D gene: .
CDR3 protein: CASSLDPHSGEQYF
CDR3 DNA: TGTGCCAGCAGCTTAGATCCCCATAGCGGCGAGCAGTACTTC

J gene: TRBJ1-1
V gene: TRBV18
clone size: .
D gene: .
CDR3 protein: CASSPRAANTEAFF
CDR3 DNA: TGTGCCAGCTCACCGAGGGCCGCGAACACTGAAGCTTTCTTT

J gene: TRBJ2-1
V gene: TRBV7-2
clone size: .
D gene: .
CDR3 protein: CASSLVIPGYNEQFF
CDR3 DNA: TGTGCCAGCAGCTTAGTGATTCCAGGTTACAATGAGCAGTTCTTC

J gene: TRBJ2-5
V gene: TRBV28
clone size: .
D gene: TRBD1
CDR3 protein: CASRGTGGGETQYF
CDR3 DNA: TGTGCCAGCAGGGGGACAGGGGGCGGGGAGACCCAGTACTTC

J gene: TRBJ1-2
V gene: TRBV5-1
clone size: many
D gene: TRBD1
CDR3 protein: CASSLETGVGGYTF
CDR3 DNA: TGCGCCAGCAGCTTGGAAACAGGGGTAGGTGGCTACACCTTC

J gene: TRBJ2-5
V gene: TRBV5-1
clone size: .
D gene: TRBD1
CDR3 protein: CASSLTGTGSGETQYF
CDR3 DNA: TGCGCCAGCAGCTTGACAGGGACAGGATCGGGAGAGACCCAGTACTTC

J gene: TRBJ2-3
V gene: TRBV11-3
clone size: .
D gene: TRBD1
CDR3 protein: CASSRGDRGSVDTQYF
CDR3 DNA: TGTGCCAGCAGCCGTGGGGACAGGGGGAGCGTAGATACGCAGTATTTT

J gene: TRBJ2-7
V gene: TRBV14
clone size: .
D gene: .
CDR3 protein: CASSPYRGPSLSDEQYF
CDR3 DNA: TGTGCCAGCAGCCCTTACCGGGGACCGTCCCTTTCTGACGAGCAGTACTTC

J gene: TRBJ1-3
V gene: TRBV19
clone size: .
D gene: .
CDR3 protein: CASSIEAATSGNTIYF
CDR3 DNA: TGTGCCAGTAGTATAGAGGCAGCGACCTCTGGAAACACCATATATTTT

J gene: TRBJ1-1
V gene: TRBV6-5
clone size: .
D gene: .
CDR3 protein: CASVTVNTEAFF
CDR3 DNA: TGTGCCAGCGTGACAGTGAACACTGAAGCTTTCTTT

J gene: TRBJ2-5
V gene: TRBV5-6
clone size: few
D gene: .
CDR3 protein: CASSSFVPNDGQETQYF
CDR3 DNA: TGTGCCAGCAGCTCATTTGTCCCGAACGACGGGCAAGAGACCCAGTACTTC

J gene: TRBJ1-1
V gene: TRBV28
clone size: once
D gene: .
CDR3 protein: CASSLGQLNTEAFF
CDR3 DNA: TGTGCCAGCAGTTTAGGGCAGCTGAACACTGAAGCTTTCTTT

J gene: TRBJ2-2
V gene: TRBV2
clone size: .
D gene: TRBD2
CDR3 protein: CASGGLAGNTGELFF
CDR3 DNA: TGTGCCAGTGGGGGACTAGCGGGGAACACCGGGGAGCTGTTTTTT

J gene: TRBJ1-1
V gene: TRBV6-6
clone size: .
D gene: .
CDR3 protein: CASSRTEAFF
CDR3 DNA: TGTGCCAGCAGTAGAACTGAAGCTTTCTTT

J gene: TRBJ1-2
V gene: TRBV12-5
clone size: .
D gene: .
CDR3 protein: CASGRDNYGYTF
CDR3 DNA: TGTGCTAGTGGGAGGGATAACTATGGCTACACCTTC

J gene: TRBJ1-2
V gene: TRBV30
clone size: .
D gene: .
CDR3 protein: CAWSVIGNYGYTF
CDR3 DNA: TGTGCCTGGAGTGTTATAGGGAACTATGGCTACACCTTC

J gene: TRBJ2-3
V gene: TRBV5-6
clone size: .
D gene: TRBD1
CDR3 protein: CASSTTGQTVSTDTQYF
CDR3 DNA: TGTGCCAGCAGCACTACGGGACAGACAGTTAGCACAGATACGCAGTATTTT

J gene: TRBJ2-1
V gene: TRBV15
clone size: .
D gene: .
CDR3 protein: CATSRGQGLNEQFF
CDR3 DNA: TGTGCCACCAGCAGAGGCCAGGGTCTCAATGAGCAGTTCTTC

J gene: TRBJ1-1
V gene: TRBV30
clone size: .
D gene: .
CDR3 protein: CAWGPWTEAFF
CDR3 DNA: TGTGCCTGGGGGCCGTGGACTGAAGCTTTCTTT

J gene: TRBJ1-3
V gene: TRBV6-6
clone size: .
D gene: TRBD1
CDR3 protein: CASSSDRAGNTIYF
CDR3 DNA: TGTGCCAGCAGTTCCGACAGGGCTGGAAACACCATATATTTT

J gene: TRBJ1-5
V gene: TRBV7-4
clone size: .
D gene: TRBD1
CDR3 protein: CASSLGQGAGQPQHF
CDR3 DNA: TGTGCCAGCAGCTTAGGACAGGGGGCGGGTCAGCCCCAGCATTTT

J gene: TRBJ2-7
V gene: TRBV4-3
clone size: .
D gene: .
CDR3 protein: CASSQYSQGSYEQYF
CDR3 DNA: TGCGCCAGCAGCCAATATTCACAGGGCTCCTACGAGCAGTACTTC

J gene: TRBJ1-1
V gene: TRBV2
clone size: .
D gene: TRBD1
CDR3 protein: CASSSQGRTEAFF
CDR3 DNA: TGTGCCAGCAGTTCACAGGGGAGGACTGAAGCTTTCTTT

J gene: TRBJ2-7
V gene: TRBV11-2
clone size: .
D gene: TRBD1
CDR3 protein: CASSLDPTGGKDF
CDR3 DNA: TGTGCCAGCAGCTTAGATCCGACAGGGGGCAAGGACTTC